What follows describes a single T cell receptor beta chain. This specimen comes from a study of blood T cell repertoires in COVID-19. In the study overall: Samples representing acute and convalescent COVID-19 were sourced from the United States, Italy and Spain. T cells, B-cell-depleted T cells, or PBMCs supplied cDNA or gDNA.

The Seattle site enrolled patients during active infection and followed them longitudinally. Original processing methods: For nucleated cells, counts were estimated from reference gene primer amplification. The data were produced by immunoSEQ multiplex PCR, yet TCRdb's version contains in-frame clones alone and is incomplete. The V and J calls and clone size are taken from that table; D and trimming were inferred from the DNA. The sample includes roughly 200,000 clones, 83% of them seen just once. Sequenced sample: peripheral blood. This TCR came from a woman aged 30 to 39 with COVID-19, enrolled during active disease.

In DNA form, the CDR3 reads TGCGCCAGCAGCCAAGTAGGACAGAACACTGAAGCTTTCTTT. As protein: CASSQVGQNTEAFF. The gene calls are TRBV4-1 and TRBJ1-1; D possibly corresponds to TRBD1 (5 bases). CDR3 size: 14 residues. Germline V gives CDR1 MGHRA, CDR2 YSYEKL. The V and J ends lost 1 base and 1 base respectively, with 7 bases between them.